This T cell receptor (beta chain) was identified in a study of T cell responses to AZD1222 COVID-19 vaccine. Study-level findings and limits: Across the whole spike, CD4 TCRs peaked at regions 160-218 and 743-854. White British ancestry dominated among donors, who included more females, and clonal diversity was possibly underestimated. Repertoire sampling happened only post peak T cell response.

From germline, CDR1 is LNHDA and CDR2 SQIVND (reference sequence). CDR3 length: 14 amino acids. V was pared by 7 bases and J by 9 bases, with 7 bases of the junction left unmatched. The assay was immunoSEQ multiplex PCR, and TCRdb's table has in-frame clones only and misses some. This table holds 150,000 to 200,000 clones, approximately 90% found once. Remarks on this clone: Antigen unknown.

The chain has TRBV19 and TRBJ1-6, with TRBD1 matching 9 bases. This sequence originates from an adult who received the MenACWY meningococcal vaccine as a control. The sequencing used peripheral blood, collected 28 days after the second dose of the MenACWY control vaccine. CDR3 coding DNA: TGTGCCAGTACCCCGGACAGGGGAAGTTCACCCCTCCACTTT. Encoded protein: CASTPDRGSSPLHF. The full variable domain, rest sourced from reference TRBV19 and TRBJ1-6, is DGGITQSPKYLFRKEGQNVTLSCEQNLNHDAMYWYRQDPGQGLRLIYYSQIVNDFQKGDIAEGYSVSREKKESFPLTVTSAQKNPTAFYLCASTPDRGSSPLHFGNGTRLTVT.